This T cell receptor beta chain was recorded in a study of shared clonotypes between healthy human individuals. Study findings and constraints: The diversity represented, both genetic and in exposure history, was limited by few donors. Generation probability values for non-shared clonotypes were lower than those for clonotypes shared by all four donors.

Remarks on this clone: Its target is unknown.

Every donor was a Caucasian adult from Nashville, Tennessee. DNA at 150 to 200 ng, roughly 30,000 T cell genomes, went into sorted-subset replicate PCRs. Sequencing used immunoSEQ multiplex PCR; TCRdb keeps in-frame clones, though not all of them. Of roughly 1,000,000 clones in the sample, more than 75% are singletons; the top ten hold approximately 0.56%. CDR1 MDHEN and CDR2 SYDVKM come from the germline V gene. The CDR3 has 14 residues. V lost 3 bases and J lost 1, with 9 bases in between. The origin of this receptor is a man between 18 and 29 years old in good health. Some clones in this sample may be carry-over from other donors' samples. The sequenced sample was memory CD4+ T cells from PBMCs. Regarding subset: CD45RA-negative fraction. The chain has TRBV28 and TRBJ1-1; D is perhaps TRBD1 (6 bases). As DNA, the CDR3 is TGTGCCAGCAGTTTCGGACAGAGGAACACTGAAGCTTTCTTT. As protein: CASSFGQRNTEAFF.